The T cell receptor (beta chain) described here comes from a study of T cell repertoires in cytomegalovirus infection. Study overall: Public TCR beta signature analysis indicated the presence of both CMV infection and matching HLA type. General study points: HLA-C-restricted CMV clonotypes gave the most frequent clonotype in two of eight donors. Summed frequency of shared TCR beta families picked out CMV carriers who also had the relevant HLA.

MiXCR, applied by TCRdb to the reads, yields one record per CDR3 protein. The repertoire holds 200,000 to 250,000 distinct CDR3 sequences, with 22% as singletons. The CDR3 consists of 14 residues. J was trimmed by 4 bases and V by 3 bases; bases with no gene match: 8. From germline, CDR1 is SQVTM and CDR2 ANQGSEA. On this clonotype: Its target is not known.

This rearrangement joins TRBV29-1 to TRBJ1-2, with 7 bases identical to TRBD1. The receptor comes from a human donor in good health (CMV status not recorded). Some clones in this sample may be carry-over from other donors' samples. Sample: CD8+ T cells from PBMCs. Here the CDR3 DNA reads TGCAGCGTTGATGGACAGGTAGACATCTATGGCTACACCTTC. Translated: CSVDGQVDIYGYTF.